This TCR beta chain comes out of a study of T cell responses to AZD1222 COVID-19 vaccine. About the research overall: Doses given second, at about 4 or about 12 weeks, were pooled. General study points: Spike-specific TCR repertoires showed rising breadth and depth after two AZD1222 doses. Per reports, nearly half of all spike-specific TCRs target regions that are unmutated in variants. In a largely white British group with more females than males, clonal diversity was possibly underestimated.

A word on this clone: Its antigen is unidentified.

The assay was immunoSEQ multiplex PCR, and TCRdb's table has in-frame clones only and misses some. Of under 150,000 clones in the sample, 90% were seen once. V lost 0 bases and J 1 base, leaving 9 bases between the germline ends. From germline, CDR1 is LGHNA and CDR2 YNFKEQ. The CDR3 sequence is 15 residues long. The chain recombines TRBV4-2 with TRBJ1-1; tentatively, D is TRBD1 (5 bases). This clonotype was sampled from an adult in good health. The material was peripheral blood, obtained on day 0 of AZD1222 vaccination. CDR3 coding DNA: TGTGCCAGCAGCCAAGAGGGGGTAGGGAACACTGAAGCTTTCTTT. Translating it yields CASSQEGVGNTEAFF.